The clone carrying this TCR beta chain appeared a few times. The sample comes from a study of T cells in Graves' hyperthyroidism and ophthalmopathy. V lost 6 bases and J 2 bases, leaving 8 bases between the germline ends. The CDR3 covers 13 residues. Germline V lookup: CDR1 SNHLY, CDR2 FYNNEI. Researchers amplified the TCR beta CDR3 regions from RNA transcripts. TCR CDR3 underwent first-round RT-PCR with the HTBI primer set. TCRdb redid the calling of the multiplex PCR reads with MiXCR, one entry per CDR3 protein. The sample lists about 610,000 distinct CDR3 sequences, more than 15% occurring once. The V call is TRBV2, the J call TRBJ2-1, with D uncertain. The clonotype originates from a woman aged 40 to 55 with Graves' ophthalmopathy. Sequenced input: blood. The CDR3: CASSPDPYNEQFF. CDR3 nucleotides: TGTGCCAGCAGCCCCGACCCCTACAATGAGCAGTTCTTC.